This paragraph covers one T cell receptor beta chain sequence. The sample belongs to a study of T cell changes during pregnancy in multiple sclerosis. The CDR3 loop spans 16 amino acids. CDR1 MNHNY and CDR2 SVGAGI come from the germline V gene (reference sequence). V gave up 5 bases and J gave up 2 bases; unmatched junction bases: 8. The table came from immunoSEQ multiplex PCR; TCRdb's copy has only in-frame clones and leaves some out. Of tens of thousands of clones listed, more than 75% are singletons. The sample in question was peripheral blood, obtained in the third trimester of pregnancy. The chain carries TRBV6-6 and TRBJ1-2, with 10 bases that match TRBD1. This TCR derives from a female donor with multiple sclerosis, enrolled in a pregnancy study. Here the CDR3 DNA reads TGTGCCAGCAGTACTCCCGGACAGGGGGGAAACTATGGCTACACCTTC. It encodes CASSTPGQGGNYGYTF.